One sample yielded the 21 T cell receptor beta chains listed below, sequenced in a study of blood T cell repertoires in COVID-19. Only in-frame clones appear in the TCRdb table, and some are missing; sequencing was by immunoSEQ multiplex PCR. The sample includes roughly 260,000 clones, around nine tenths of them seen just once. The sequencing sample was made of PBMCs or T cells enriched from blood (not recorded which). These receptors were taken from a young woman who had recovered from COVID-19.

V gene TRBV5-4 combines with J gene TRBJ2-5; 7 bases are shared with TRBD1. This CDR3 is 14 amino acids long. Germline V gives CDR1 SGHNT, CDR2 YYREEE (reference sequence). Germline trimming cut 5 bases from V and 2 bases from J; bases unmatched to any gene: 6. The CDR3 DNA reads as TGTGCCAGCAGTTCCAGGACAGGACAAGAGACCCAGTACTTC. This translates into CASSSRTGQETQYF.

This chain links TRBV19 with TRBJ1-2, with 7 bases matching TRBD1. Germline lookup yields CDR1 LNHDA and CDR2 SQIVND (reference sequence). Losses at the gene ends were 4 bases for V and 8 bases for J; bases not matched to a gene: 13. The CDR3 contains 15 residues. The CDR3 loop is CASSNIRDRRKGYTF. The DNA of the CDR3 is TGTGCCAGTAGTAACATCCGGGACAGAAGAAAGGGCTACACCTTC.

This clone was seen just once. V usage is TRBV5-6 and J usage is TRBJ2-7, with TRBD1 matching over 10 bases. The CDR3 runs to 15 residues. The trim removed 1 base at V and 7 bases at J, leaving 8 bases unmatched. The germline gives CDR1 SGHDT, CDR2 YYEEEE. CDR3 sequence: CASSLLGQGIEEQYF. The CDR3 DNA reads as TGTGCCAGCAGCTTGTTGGGACAGGGGATCGAGGAGCAGTACTTC.

The CDR3, as DNA: TGTGCCAGTAGGACAGGGGTCCGCAATCAGCCCCAGCATTTT. Translated, it gives CASRTGVRNQPQHF. The chain has TRBV19 and TRBJ1-5; 8 nucleotides match TRBD1. From germline, CDR1 is LNHDA and CDR2 SQIVND (reference sequence). V gave up 6 bases and J gave up 2 bases; unmatched junction bases: 3. The CDR3 length is 14 residues.

This clone has only one observation. The chain combines TRBV19 with TRBJ1-1, with 7 bases matching TRBD1. The CDR3 sequence is 16 residues long. V shed 6 bases, J shed 5 bases, and the junction held 15 bases outside the gene matches. Germline values: CDR1 LNHDA, CDR2 SQIVND (reference sequence). CDR3: CASRTQGGIFRTEAFF. The CDR3 DNA is TGTGCCAGTAGAACCCAGGGGGGTATATTTCGGACTGAAGCTTTCTTT.

The chain joins TRBV29-1 to TRBJ2-3, with 8 bases matching TRBD1. Germline assignment: CDR1 SQVTM and CDR2 ANQGSEA. V trimming: 5 bases; J trimming: 5 bases; junction bases outside the gene matches: 12. The CDR3 extends over 15 amino acids. The CDR3 DNA reads as TGCAGCGTTAATGACAGGGGCCCGCCTATAGATACGCAGTATTTT. Its translation is CSVNDRGPPIDTQYF.

The J gene is TRBJ1-1, the V gene TRBV29-1, with a tentative D call TRBD1 (6 bases). Trimming took 8 bases from V and 11 from J, leaving 15 bases between them. Germline V gene lookup returns CDR1 SQVTM and CDR2 ANQGSEA. The CDR3 sequence is 10 residues long. This chain's CDR3 is CSLGGLRAFF. The CDR3 DNA reads as TGCAGCCTTGGGGGCCTCCGGGCTTTCTTT.

This chain connects TRBV2 to TRBJ1-4, with 11 nucleotides matching TRBD1. This CDR3 has 14 amino acids. J lost 7 bases, V lost 6 bases, and 4 bases had no gene match. CDR1 and CDR2 from the germline V gene are SNHLY and FYNNEI. In DNA form, the CDR3 reads TGTGCCAGCAGGGGGACAGGGGGTGGTGAAAAACTGTTTTTT. This gives the protein CASRGTGGGEKLFF.

The chain uses TRBV5-1 and TRBJ2-2, with 8 bases fitting TRBD1. V shed 0 bases and J 4 bases; nucleotides not matched to a gene: 8. Per the germline V gene, CDR1 is SGHRS and CDR2 is YFSETQ. The CDR3 loop spans 17 amino acids. CDR3 DNA sequence: TGCGCCAGCAGCTTGGTAGCCCAGGGGGCTTCCACCGGGGAGCTGTTTTTT. It yields the protein CASSLVAQGASTGELFF.

The chain carries TRBV12-3 or TRBV12-4 and TRBJ1-2, with D possibly TRBD1 on 5 matching bases. The ends were cut back, 7 bases at V and 4 bases at J, with 13 bases in the middle. The CDR3 spans 13 residues. CDR3: CASTLRGSYGYTF. Written as DNA, the CDR3 is TGTGCCAGCACCCTCCGGGGGAGCTATGGCTACACCTTC.

The CDR3 DNA sequence: TGTGCCAGCAGCTTGAGCACAGCATTGGAGGGTGGCTACACCTTC. Translated, it gives CASSLSTALEGGYTF. The chain uses TRBV5-5 and TRBJ1-2; D remains ambiguous. Germline CDR1 SGHKS, CDR2 YYEKEE (reference sequence). The ends were cut back, 1 base at V and 7 bases at J, with 17 bases in the middle. The CDR3 extends over 15 amino acids.

The V and J genes are TRBV5-1 and TRBJ1-1; D unclear. This CDR3 has 14 amino acids. Trimming removed 4 bases from V and 1 base from J, with 11 bases in between. The germline V gene encodes CDR1 SGHRS and CDR2 YFSETQ. The CDR3: CASSLVRENTEAFF. CDR3 DNA: TGCGCCAGCAGCCTCGTCCGGGAGAACACTGAAGCTTTCTTT. Full variable domain (outside the CDR3, taken from reference TRBV5-1 and TRBJ1-1): KAGVTQTPRYLIKTRGQQVTLSCSPISGHRSVSWYQQTPGQGLQFLFEYFSETQRNKGNFPGRFSGRQFSNSRSEMNVSTLELGDSALYLCASSLVRENTEAFFGQGTRLTVV.

The chain has TRBV2 and TRBJ2-6; D is undetermined. Germline V lookup: CDR1 SNHLY, CDR2 FYNNEI. The CDR3 runs 14 residues. V was cut by 6 bases and J by 2 bases, with 8 bases left in between. CDR3 in DNA: TGTGCCAGCAGCGGTCATACTGGGGCCAACGTCCTGACTTTC. It yields the protein CASSGHTGANVLTF.

The chain is built from TRBV2 and TRBJ1-5; 7 bases agree with TRBD1. Trimming took 7 bases from V and 0 from J; bases not matched to a gene: 18. Germline CDR1 reads SNHLY; CDR2 reads FYNNEI. The CDR3 totals 19 residues. The CDR3 here is CASMMGPGQKIYSNQPQHF. The CDR3 coding sequence is TGTGCCAGCATGATGGGGCCGGGACAGAAGATATATAGCAATCAGCCCCAGCATTTT.

V and J are TRBV7-8 and TRBJ1-2, with D possibly being TRBD1 (5 bases). CDR3 size: 12 residues. Germline CDR1 SGHVS, CDR2 FQNEAQ. V was trimmed by 9 bases and J by 1 base, leaving 9 bases between them. As DNA, the CDR3 is TGTGCCAGTGGGGGGAGTAACTATGGCTACACCTTC. It specifies CASGGSNYGYTF.

The V call is TRBV19, the J call TRBJ1-5; D perhaps matches TRBD1 (5 bases). Trimming stripped 3 bases from V and 4 bases from J, with 16 bases between. The CDR3 is made up of 16 amino acids. Per the germline V gene, CDR1 is LNHDA and CDR2 is SQIVND (reference sequence). CDR3 DNA sequence: TGTGCCAGTAGTATTAACCGGGACGGGAGGAATCAGCCCCAGCATTTT. This encodes CASSINRDGRNQPQHF.

The J gene is TRBJ2-5, the V gene TRBV18; 7 bases agree with TRBD1. The germline V gene has CDR1 KGHSH and CDR2 LQKENI. Unmatched junction bases numbered 3, after V lost 4 bases and J lost 4 bases. The CDR3 has 13 residues. This chain's CDR3 is CASSRDSSETQYF. The CDR3 coding sequence is TGTGCCAGCTCACGGGACAGTTCAGAGACCCAGTACTTC.

The V and J genes are TRBV11-3 and TRBJ1-2; TRBD1 matches at 8 bases. The CDR3 contains 15 residues. Germline V gene sequence: CDR1 SGHNT, CDR2 YENEEA. V lost 5 bases, J lost 8 bases, and 13 bases stayed unmatched. CDR3 in amino acids: CASSPRTGTSEGYTF. CDR3 sequence (DNA): TGTGCCAGCAGCCCGCGGACAGGGACGTCGGAAGGCTACACCTTC.

This clone has a handful of counts. The chain carries TRBV4-3 and TRBJ2-3; D gene unclear. The CDR3 contains 14 residues. Trimming removed 3 bases from V and 4 bases from J, with 11 bases in between. CDR1 is LGHNA, CDR2 YSLEER, per germline. Here the CDR3 DNA reads TGCGCCAGCAGCCAGATATTAGGAGCAGATACGCAGTATTTT. Protein: CASSQILGADTQYF.

Here the CDR3 DNA reads TGCGCCAGCACCTTCTCCGGACAGGGGTTGACCGGGGAGCTGTTTTTT. It yields the protein CASTFSGQGLTGELFF. The rearrangement links TRBV4-1 to TRBJ2-2; 9 nucleotides match TRBD1. This CDR3 has 16 residues. Germline CDR1 is MGHRA and CDR2 is YSYEKL. After removal of 7 bases from V and 5 bases from J, the junction contained 11 bases not matched to a gene.

The rearrangement links TRBV6-5 to TRBJ2-2; D might be TRBD1 (6 bases). V dropped 6 bases and J dropped 0 bases, with 14 bases sitting between them. CDR3 size: 16 residues. Germline V gene data show CDR1 as MNHEY and CDR2 as SVGAGI. The CDR3 protein is CASRYATGANTGELFF. The CDR3 bases are TGTGCCAGCAGATACGCGACAGGCGCGAACACCGGGGAGCTGTTTTTT.